This record looks at one T cell receptor (beta chain) sequence and its context. The sample is drawn from a study of OX40 agonist ivuxolimab in advanced cancers. For the study at large: Administration of intravenous ivuxolimab to patients occurred every 2 weeks at 0.01 to 10 mg/kg.

The CDR3 has 13 amino acids. Germline-derived CDR1 and CDR2 are ENHRY and SYGVKD. Trimming removed 3 bases from V and 8 bases from J, with 13 bases in between. Measured with immunoSEQ multiplex PCR; TCRdb has only the in-frame clones, and not every one. There are about 63,000 clones in the sample; roughly nine tenths occur only once, and approximately 0.8% lies in the top ten. The clonotype originates from an adult with an advanced solid tumor such as melanoma, head and neck, liver or kidney cancer. This chain joins TRBV10-3 and TRBJ1-2; D perhaps matches TRBD1 (6 bases). This sample comprised CD4+ or CD8+ T cells sorted from blood, obtained in a trial of the OX40 agonist ivuxolimab. The CDR3 region is CAISERGGGGYTF. The CDR3 coding sequence is TGTGCCATCAGTGAACGGGGGGGCGGCGGCTACACCTTC.